The 27 T cell receptor beta chains reported below all come from one sample, sequenced in a study of cytomegalovirus exposure and HLA in healthy donors. The PCR made use of 60 Vbeta and 13 Jbeta primers. Assay: immunoSEQ multiplex PCR; the TCRdb copy retains only in-frame clones and omits some. This repertoire shows around 110,000 clones, 75% found once; its top ten account for 2.5% to 3.5%. Material for sequencing was PBMCs. The receptors were sampled from a male donor in good health and CMV-seropositive.

V gene TRBV5-1 combines with J gene TRBJ2-7; 9 positions agree with TRBD1. The V gene end was trimmed by 5 bases and the J gene end by 3 bases; junction bases not matched to a gene: 6. In germline, CDR1 is SGHRS, CDR2 YFSETQ. There are 14 residues in the CDR3. The CDR3 sequence: CASSSDRGGYEQYF. The CDR3, as DNA: TGCGCCAGCAGTTCGGACAGGGGCGGCTACGAGCAGTACTTC.

The chain carries TRBV7-9 and TRBJ2-7; TRBD1 agrees at 8 bases. The germline V gene has CDR1 SEHNR and CDR2 FQNEAQ (reference sequence). The trim removed 5 bases at V and 5 bases at J, leaving 8 bases unmatched. The CDR3 is 14 amino acids. The DNA for the CDR3 is TGTGCCAGCAGCCCGACAGGGGATCTGAACGAGCAGTACTTC. It translates to CASSPTGDLNEQYF.

The genes are TRBV7-2 and TRBJ1-6, with a possible D match to TRBD1 (6 bases). This CDR3 is built from 17 residues. Germline V gene lookup returns CDR1 SGHTA and CDR2 FQGNSA. Between the trimmed V and J ends, which lost 6 bases and 3 bases, there was a span of 18 bases. DNA for the CDR3: TGTGCCAGCAGGACCGGGACAACTTTGAGCTATAATTCACCCCTCCACTTT. Its translation is CASRTGTTLSYNSPLHF.

The chain carries TRBV5-4 and TRBJ1-1; TRBD1 matches at 7 bases. CDR1 and CDR2 (germline): SGHNT, YYREEE (reference sequence). The J segment lost 5 bases and the V segment lost 8 bases, leaving 6 bases of the junction unmatched. This CDR3 region has 12 residues. For the CDR3, the DNA is TGTGCCAGTCAGGGGGAGCTGACTGAAGCTTTCTTT. Translation gives CASQGELTEAFF.

This chain connects TRBV25-1 to TRBJ1-1, with 9 bases identical to TRBD1. This CDR3 region has 14 residues. The J segment lost 7 bases and the V segment lost 4 bases, leaving 7 bases of the junction unmatched. Germline V gene data show CDR1 as MGHDK and CDR2 as SYGVNS. This CDR3 is CASSVTGTGREAFF. The CDR3 nucleotides read TGTGCCAGCAGTGTCACCGGGACAGGGCGTGAAGCTTTCTTT.

The sample holds a few counts of this clone. J is TRBJ2-5 and V is TRBV15; D is unresolved. The CDR3 spans 12 residues. CDR1 and CDR2 (germline): LNHNV, YYDKDF (reference sequence). V gave up 5 bases and J gave up 1 base, with 5 bases separating them. The DNA of the CDR3 is TGTGCCACCAGCCCTAGCCAAGAGACCCAGTACTTC. This sequence encodes CATSPSQETQYF.

This clone was seen more than once but under ten times. V is TRBV6-5 and J is TRBJ1-2; 7 bases are shared with TRBD1. Germline-derived CDR1 and CDR2 are MNHEY and SVGAGI. This CDR3 is 13 amino acids long. Trimming removed 8 bases from V and 4 bases from J; junction bases left unmatched: 7. This CDR3 is CASADRALYGYTF. In DNA form, the CDR3 reads TGTGCCAGCGCTGACAGGGCTCTCTATGGCTACACCTTC.

As regards this clone: Sequence at one end of the junction differs from germline and may be a read error. The J gene is TRBJ1-6, the V gene TRBV5-4; 7 nucleotides line up with TRBD1. The germline V gene encodes CDR1 SGHNT and CDR2 YYREEE (reference sequence). There are 15 residues in the CDR3. Written as DNA, the CDR3 is TGTGCCAGCAGCTTGGTTGACAGGGAGAATTCACCCCTCAACTTT. Translated, it gives CASSLVDRENSPLNF.

The chain links TRBV15 to TRBJ2-7, with TRBD2 matching over 8 bases. V trimming: 5 bases; J trimming: 5 bases; junction bases outside the gene matches: 11. Germline V CDR1 and CDR2: LNHNV, YYDKDF (reference sequence). The CDR3 has 15 amino acids. CDR3 DNA: TGTGCCACCAGCCCTACTGGCGGGGGGCACGACGAGCAGTACTTC. This translates into CATSPTGGGHDEQYF.

V gene TRBV29-1 combines with J gene TRBJ1-2, with 9 bases matching TRBD1. The CDR3 loop spans 13 amino acids. Germline V lookup: CDR1 SQVTM, CDR2 ANQGSEA. Trimming at V came to 7 bases and at J to 3 bases, leaving 6 bases not matched to a gene. The CDR3 is CSGAQGADYGYTF. DNA for the CDR3: TGCAGCGGAGCACAGGGGGCGGACTATGGCTACACCTTC.

The chain employs TRBV2 and TRBJ2-1; 8 bases match TRBD2. Germline V CDR1 and CDR2: SNHLY, FYNNEI. The ends lost 4 bases at V and 7 bases at J; junction bases unmatched: 9. This CDR3 is 15 amino acids long. CDR3 nucleotides: TGTGCCAGCAGTGCCCACGGGGGGGAAAGAAATGAGCAGTTCTTC. This translates into CASSAHGGERNEQFF.

This chain uses TRBV27 with TRBJ2-4, with TRBD1 identical over 9 bases. V was clipped by 5 bases and J by 8 bases; unmatched bases: 10. The CDR3 contains 15 residues. Germline V gene lookup returns CDR1 MNHEY and CDR2 SMNVEV (reference sequence). CDR3 in amino acids: CASSAYRGRRYIQYF. Written as DNA, the CDR3 is TGTGCCAGCAGTGCCTACAGGGGGCGCAGGTACATTCAGTACTTC.

V usage is TRBV27 and J usage is TRBJ1-5, with a possible D match to TRBD1 (5 bases). This CDR3 is built from 16 residues. Germline CDR1 is MNHEY and CDR2 is SMNVEV (reference sequence). The V end lost 5 bases, the J end lost 0 bases, and 14 bases lay between the germline ends. The CDR3 sequence is CASSPADSNSNQPQHF. CDR3 nucleotides: TGTGCCAGCAGTCCCGCCGACAGTAATAGCAATCAGCCCCAGCATTTT.

The rearrangement joins TRBV7-6 to TRBJ2-3; D may be TRBD2 (6 bases). In germline, CDR1 is SGHVS, CDR2 FNYEAQ. The V end was cut by 5 bases, the J end by 2 bases, with 11 bases between. This CDR3 contains 14 residues. The chain's CDR3 is CASSPGRDTDTQYF. The CDR3 DNA sequence: TGTGCCAGCAGCCCGGGGCGGGACACAGATACGCAGTATTTT.

V is TRBV27 and J is TRBJ1-5; 10 bases fit TRBD1. The V segment lost 5 bases and the J segment 3 bases; nucleotides outside the gene matches: 4. CDR1 and CDR2 (germline): MNHEY, SMNVEV (reference sequence). The CDR3 is 15 residues long. CDR3 in amino acids: CASSTRQGANQPQHF. The DNA for the CDR3 is TGTGCCAGCAGTACGCGACAGGGGGCCAATCAGCCCCAGCATTTT.

The V call is TRBV2, the J call TRBJ2-3, with 9 bases matching TRBD2. Germline CDR1 is SNHLY and CDR2 is FYNNEI. The CDR3 spans 14 residues. Germline trimming cut 6 bases from V and 5 bases from J; bases unmatched to any gene: 6. The CDR3 DNA sequence: TGTGCCAGCAGAGCTCTAGCGGGATTAGATACGCAGTATTTT. This translates into CASRALAGLDTQYF.

This chain connects TRBV7-2 to TRBJ1-4, with D perhaps TRBD1 (5 bases). V was shortened by 3 bases and J by 8 bases, with 10 bases between the two germline ends. From germline, CDR1 is SGHTA and CDR2 FQGNSA. This CDR3 spans 13 amino acids. DNA for the CDR3: TGTGCCAGCAGCTTCGCCCGGGGGGAAAAACTGTTTTTT. Its protein is CASSFARGEKLFF.

The chain employs TRBV9 and TRBJ2-2, with TRBD2 matching over 9 bases. J lost 6 bases, V lost 3 bases, and 3 bases had no gene match. Germline V lookup: CDR1 SGDLS, CDR2 YYNGEE. This CDR3 is built from 14 residues. This chain's CDR3 is CASSAGLAAGELFF. The CDR3 nucleotides read TGTGCCAGCAGCGCGGGACTAGCTGCCGGGGAGCTGTTTTTT.

V is TRBV9 and J is TRBJ2-3; 10 nucleotides align to TRBD2. CDR1 and CDR2 (germline): SGDLS, YYNGEE. V trimming: 3 bases; J trimming: 5 bases; junction bases outside the gene matches: 3. This CDR3 contains 14 residues. The CDR3 spells CASSDLAGEDTQYF. Here the CDR3 DNA reads TGTGCCAGCAGCGATCTAGCGGGGGAAGATACGCAGTATTTT.

This clone was seen a handful of times. The rearrangement uses TRBV2 and TRBJ2-5; a weak D match, TRBD2 (6 bases). The ends were cut back, 0 bases at V and 7 bases at J, with 15 bases in the middle. The germline V gene has CDR1 SNHLY and CDR2 FYNNEI. The CDR3 covers 15 residues. In DNA, the CDR3 is TGTGCCAGCAGTGAAGCCCCGACCCCGCGGGGGACCCAGTACTTC. As protein: CASSEAPTPRGTQYF.

As DNA, the CDR3 is TGTGCCAGCTCACCGACGGACAGGGATCGTGAAAAACTGTTTTTT. Translating gives CASSPTDRDREKLFF. The chain combines TRBV18 with TRBJ1-4, with 8 bases identical to TRBD1. Germline V lookup: CDR1 KGHSH, CDR2 LQKENI. The CDR3 has 15 amino acids. J lost 7 bases, V lost 3 bases, and 7 bases had no gene match.

The chain links TRBV27 to TRBJ1-1; the D is unclear. V was clipped by 0 bases and J by 1 base, with 6 bases between them. This CDR3 has 14 residues. CDR1 and CDR2 (germline): MNHEY, SMNVEV (reference sequence). The CDR3 nucleotides read TGTGCCAGCAGTTTATCGGCGGGGAACACTGAAGCTTTCTTT. Protein product: CASSLSAGNTEAFF.

This clone was found a few times. The rearrangement links TRBV5-1 to TRBJ2-3, with 8 bases fitting TRBD1. The CDR3 has 14 residues. The J segment lost 4 bases and the V segment lost 6 bases, leaving 7 bases of the junction unmatched. CDR1 and CDR2 from the germline V gene are SGHRS and YFSETQ. The CDR3 region has the DNA TGCGCCAGCACCCTTACGACAGGGGCAGATACGCAGTATTTT. It translates to CASTLTTGADTQYF.

This chain connects TRBV9 to TRBJ1-2; 8 positions agree with TRBD1. Per germline, CDR1 SGDLS and CDR2 YYNGEE. Losses at the gene ends were 3 bases for V and 3 bases for J; bases not matched to a gene: 7. There are 15 residues in the CDR3. This chain's CDR3 is CASSAPDRADYGYTF. The CDR3 nucleotides are TGTGCCAGCAGCGCCCCGGACAGGGCTGACTATGGCTACACCTTC.

This clone was detected a few times. The chain couples TRBV11-2 to TRBJ1-2, with a possible D match to TRBD1 (6 bases). Germline assignment: CDR1 SGHAT and CDR2 FQNNGV. With 3 bases removed from V and 0 bases from J, the gap between germline ends came to 17 bases. The CDR3 has 17 residues. CDR3 nucleotides: TGTGCCAGCAGCTTGTTTCGCCGACAGGAACCTAACTATGGCTACACCTTC. It yields the protein CASSLFRRQEPNYGYTF.

V and J are TRBV6-4 and TRBJ2-3; 10 positions agree with TRBD1. Per the germline V gene, CDR1 is MRHNA and CDR2 is SNTAGT. The J segment lost 2 bases and the V segment lost 6 bases, leaving 8 bases of the junction unmatched. The CDR3 loop spans 16 amino acids. The CDR3 bases are TGTGCCAGCAGCAAAACCGGGACAGGGGTCACAGATACGCAGTATTTT. Protein product: CASSKTGTGVTDTQYF.

The V call is TRBV15, the J call TRBJ1-5, with D unclear. Germline CDR1 LNHNV, CDR2 YYDKDF (reference sequence). This CDR3 has 16 residues. V was clipped by 5 bases and J by 2 bases, with 16 bases between them. For the CDR3, the DNA is TGTGCCACCAGCTCAGCCTACTCGCAGGGCAATCAGCCCCAGCATTTT. Residues: CATSSAYSQGNQPQHF.